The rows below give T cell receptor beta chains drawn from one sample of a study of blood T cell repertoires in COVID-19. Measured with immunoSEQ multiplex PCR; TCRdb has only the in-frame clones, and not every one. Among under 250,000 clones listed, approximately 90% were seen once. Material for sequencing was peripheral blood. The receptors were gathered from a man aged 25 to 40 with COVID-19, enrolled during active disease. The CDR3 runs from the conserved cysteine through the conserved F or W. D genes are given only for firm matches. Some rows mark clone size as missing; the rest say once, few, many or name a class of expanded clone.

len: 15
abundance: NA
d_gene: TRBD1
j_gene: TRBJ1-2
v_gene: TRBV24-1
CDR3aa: CATSDFYGQGGGYTF
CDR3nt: TGTGCCACCAGTGATTTTTATGGACAGGGTGGAGGCTACACCTTC

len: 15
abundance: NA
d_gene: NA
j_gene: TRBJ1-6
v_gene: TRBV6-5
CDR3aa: CASSYSAVYNSPLHF
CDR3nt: TGTGCCAGCAGTTACTCGGCGGTCTATAATTCACCCCTCCACTTT

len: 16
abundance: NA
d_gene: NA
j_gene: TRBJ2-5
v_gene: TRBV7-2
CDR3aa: CASSLGAGTSQETQYF
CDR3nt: TGTGCCAGCAGCTTAGGGGCCGGGACTTCGCAAGAGACCCAGTACTTC

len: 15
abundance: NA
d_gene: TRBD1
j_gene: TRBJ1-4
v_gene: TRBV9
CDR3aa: CASSARTGTNEKLFF
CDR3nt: TGTGCCAGCAGCGCTCGGACAGGAACTAATGAAAAACTGTTTTTT

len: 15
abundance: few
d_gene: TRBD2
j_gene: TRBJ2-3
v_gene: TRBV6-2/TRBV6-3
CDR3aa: CASSLRGGETDTQYF
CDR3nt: TGTGCCAGCAGTCTTCGCGGGGGGGAGACAGATACGCAGTATTTT

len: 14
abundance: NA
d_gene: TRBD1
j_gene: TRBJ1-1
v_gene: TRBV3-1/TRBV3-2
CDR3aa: CASSHRQGGTEAFF
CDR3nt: TGTGCCAGCAGCCACAGACAGGGAGGCACTGAAGCTTTCTTT

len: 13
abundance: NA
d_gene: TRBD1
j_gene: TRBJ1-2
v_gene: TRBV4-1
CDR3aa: CASSYRQGDGYTF
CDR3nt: TGCGCCAGCAGCTACCGACAGGGTGATGGCTACACCTTC

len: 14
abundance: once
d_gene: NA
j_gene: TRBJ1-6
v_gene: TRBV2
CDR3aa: CASVLTGDNSPLHF
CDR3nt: TGTGCCAGCGTTTTGACAGGAGATAATTCACCCCTCCACTTT

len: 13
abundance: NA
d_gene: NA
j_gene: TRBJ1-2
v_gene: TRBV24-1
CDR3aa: CATSDFSGNGYTF
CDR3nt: TGTGCCACCAGTGATTTCTCGGGGAATGGCTACACCTTC

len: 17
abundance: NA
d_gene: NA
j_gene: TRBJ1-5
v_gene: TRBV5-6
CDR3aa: CASSSGGGIYGNQPQHF
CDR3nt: TGTGCCAGCAGCTCCGGGGGTGGGATTTACGGCAATCAGCCCCAGCATTTT

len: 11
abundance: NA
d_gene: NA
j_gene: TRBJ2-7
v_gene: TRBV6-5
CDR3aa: CASTYIYEQYF
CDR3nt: TGTGCCAGCACCTATATCTACGAGCAGTACTTC

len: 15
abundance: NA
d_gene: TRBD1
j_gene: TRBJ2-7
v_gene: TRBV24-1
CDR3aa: CATSASGTASYEQYF
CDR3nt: TGTGCCACCAGTGCATCCGGGACAGCATCCTACGAGCAGTACTTC

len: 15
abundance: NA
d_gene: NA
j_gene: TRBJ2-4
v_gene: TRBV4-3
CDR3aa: CASSQQIWPKNIQYF
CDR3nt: TGCGCCAGCAGCCAGCAAATCTGGCCCAAAAACATTCAGTACTTC

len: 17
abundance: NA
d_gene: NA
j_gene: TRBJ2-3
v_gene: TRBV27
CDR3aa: CASSSFADLEETDTQYF
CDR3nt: TGTGCCAGCAGCTCTTTCGCGGACTTAGAAGAGACAGATACGCAGTATTTT

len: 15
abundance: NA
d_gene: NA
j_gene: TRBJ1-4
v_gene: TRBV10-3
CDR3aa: CAISTDSSGVGKLFF
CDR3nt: TGTGCCATCAGTACCGACAGTAGCGGGGTGGGAAAACTGTTTTTT

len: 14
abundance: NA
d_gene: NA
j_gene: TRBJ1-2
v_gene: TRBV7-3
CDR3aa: CASSVDRSGYGYTF
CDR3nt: TGTGCCAGCAGCGTAGACAGGAGCGGCTATGGCTACACCTTC

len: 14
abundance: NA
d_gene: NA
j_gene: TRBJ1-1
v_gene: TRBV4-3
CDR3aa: CASSGGIEDTEAFF
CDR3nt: TGCGCCAGCTCCGGCGGGATAGAGGACACTGAAGCTTTCTTT

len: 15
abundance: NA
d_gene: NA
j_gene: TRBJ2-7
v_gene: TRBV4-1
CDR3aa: CASSQDGRGSYEQYF
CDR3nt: TGCGCCAGCAGCCAAGACGGCAGGGGCTCCTACGAGCAGTACTTC

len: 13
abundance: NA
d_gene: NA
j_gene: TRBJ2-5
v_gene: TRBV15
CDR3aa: CATSRVLSETQYF
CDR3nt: TGTGCCACCAGCAGAGTCCTTTCGGAGACCCAGTACTTC

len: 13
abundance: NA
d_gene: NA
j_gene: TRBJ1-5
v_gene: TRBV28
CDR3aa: CASSRQQNQPQHF
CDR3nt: TGTGCCAGCAGTCGACAGCAGAATCAGCCCCAGCATTTT

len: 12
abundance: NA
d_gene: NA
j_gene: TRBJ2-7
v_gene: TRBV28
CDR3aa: CASTTGFYEQYF
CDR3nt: TGTGCCAGTACCACAGGGTTTTACGAGCAGTACTTC

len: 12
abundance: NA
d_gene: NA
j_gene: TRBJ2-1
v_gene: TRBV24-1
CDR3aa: CATSETDNEQFF
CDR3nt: TGTGCCACCAGTGAAACAGACAATGAGCAGTTCTTC

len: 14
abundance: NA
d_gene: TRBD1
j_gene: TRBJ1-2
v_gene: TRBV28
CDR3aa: CASSSRDRDYGYTF
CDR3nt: TGTGCCAGCAGTTCCCGGGACAGAGACTATGGCTACACCTTC

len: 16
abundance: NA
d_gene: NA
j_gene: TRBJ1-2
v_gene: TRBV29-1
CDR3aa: CSVAERGDTLNYGYTF
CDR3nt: TGCAGCGTTGCGGAACGAGGGGACACCCTTAACTATGGCTACACCTTC